These 12 T cell receptor beta chains came from one sample sequenced in a study of blood T cells in healthy people across ages. Using a J-beta primer mix together with a sample-barcoded 5' primer, a second PCR was run for roughly 7 to 11 cycles. TCRdb redid the calling of the 5' RACE reads with MiXCR, one entry per CDR3 protein. The sample holds about 1.6 million distinct CDR3 sequences, around 36% seen once. Sample: blood. Every receptor here comes from a woman in her twenties or thirties in good health.

This clonotype has at least ten counts. The genes are TRBV9 and TRBJ1-2, with 8 bases matching TRBD1. The CDR3 is 18 amino acids. With V trimmed by 3 bases and J by 2 bases, 15 bases remained unmatched. Germline CDR1 SGDLS, CDR2 YYNGEE. The CDR3 loop reads CASSAGHDRGRLNYGYTF. In DNA, the CDR3 is TGTGCCAGCAGCGCAGGACATGACAGGGGAAGGCTAAACTATGGCTACACCTTC.

The gene calls are TRBV5-6 and TRBJ2-1, with 13 bases fitting TRBD2. Trimming at V came to 4 bases and at J to 9 bases, leaving 7 bases not matched to a gene. This CDR3 has 15 amino acids. CDR1 is SGHDT and CDR2 is YYEEEE in the germline V gene. The chain's CDR3 is CASSPRTSGSSEQFF. CDR3 nucleotides: TGTGCCAGCAGCCCCCGGACTAGCGGGAGTAGTGAGCAGTTCTTC.

The rearrangement uses TRBV11-1 and TRBJ2-1, with TRBD2 matching over 13 bases. This CDR3 is built from 18 residues. The V and J ends lost 2 bases and 6 bases, in that order; junction bases with no gene match: 10. Germline-derived CDR1 and CDR2 are SGHAT and FQDESV (reference sequence). The CDR3 DNA is TGTGCCAGCAGCTTACTGTATACTAGCGGGGGGGAGAGCAATGAGCAGTTCTTC. It encodes CASSLLYTSGGESNEQFF. Variable domain in full (rest from reference TRBV11-1 and TRBJ2-1): EAEVAQSPRYKITEKSQAVAFWCDPISGHATLYWYRQILGQGPELLVQFQDESVVDDSQLPKDRFSAERLKGVDSTLKIQPAELGDSAMYLCASSLLYTSGGESNEQFFGPGTRLTVL.

This chain uses TRBV15 with TRBJ1-2; TRBD1 is a possible D gene (5 bases). V lost 1 base, J lost 3 bases, and 6 bases lay in between. Germline V gene lookup returns CDR1 LNHNV and CDR2 YYDKDF (reference sequence). The CDR3 is made up of 13 amino acids. DNA for the CDR3: TGTGCCACCAGCAGAGGAGGGGACTATGGCTACACCTTC. Translation gives CATSRGGDYGYTF.

This clonotype was counted ten times or more. The chain combines TRBV29-1 with TRBJ2-3, with a tentative D call TRBD2 (6 bases). Germline V gene sequence: CDR1 SQVTM, CDR2 ANQGSEA. CDR3 size: 13 residues. Trimming left V 6 bases short and J 4 bases short, with 14 bases between. DNA for the CDR3: TGCAGCGTCTGGAGGGTCCTCCCAGATACGCAGTATTTT. Translating it yields CSVWRVLPDTQYF.

This clonotype occurred a few times. V is TRBV10-1 and J is TRBJ2-3, with D perhaps matching TRBD1 or TRBD2 (6 bases each). Germline V CDR1 and CDR2: WNHNN, SYGVQD (reference sequence). The CDR3 sequence is 15 residues long. V was pared by 6 bases and J by 2 bases, with 15 bases between. CDR3 nucleotide sequence: TGCGCCAGCAGATGCAAGGGGGGCGACACAGATACGCAGTATTTT. Its protein is CASRCKGGDTDTQYF.

This clonotype was seen a few times. This may be a read error, as it is one base from a much larger clone. The chain is built from TRBV29-1 and TRBJ2-7, with D possibly matching TRBD1 (6 bases). The CDR3 has 13 residues. The germline CDR1 and CDR2 sequences are SQVTM and ANQGSEA. For the CDR3, the DNA is TGCAGCGCTGAAGAGGGACACCCCTACGAGCAGTACTTC. It yields the protein CSAEEGHPYEQYF.

This clonotype was seen a handful of times. J is TRBJ2-3 and V is TRBV10-1, with a tentative D call TRBD1 (7 bases). The CDR3 covers 14 residues. Between the trimmed V and J ends, which lost 3 bases and 4 bases, there was a span of 11 bases. In germline, CDR1 is WNHNN, CDR2 SYGVQD (reference sequence). The CDR3 sequence: CASSDGGGPDTQYF. CDR3 nucleotide sequence: TGCGCCAGCAGTGATGGAGGGGGCCCAGATACGCAGTATTTT.

The V call is TRBV20-1, the J call TRBJ1-4; the match to TRBD1 covers 9 bases. Trimming at V came to 1 base and at J to 5 bases, leaving 5 bases not matched to a gene. There are 15 residues in the CDR3. From germline, CDR1 is DFQATT and CDR2 SNEGSKA (reference sequence). CDR3 loop: CSARAPGTGNEKLFF. Here the CDR3 DNA reads TGCAGTGCTAGAGCCCCCGGGACAGGGAATGAAAAACTGTTTTTT.

This clonotype showed up just once. V usage is TRBV20-1 and J usage is TRBJ1-3; D is uncertain. This CDR3 comprises 19 residues. Between the trimmed V and J ends, which lost 0 bases and 0 bases, there was a span of 21 bases. Looked up from germline, CDR1 is DFQATT and CDR2 is SNEGSKA (reference sequence). This CDR3 is CSARDVTMRAPSSGNTIYF. DNA for the CDR3: TGCAGTGCTAGAGATGTGACCATGAGGGCCCCAAGCTCTGGAAACACCATATATTTT.

The V call is TRBV5-1, the J call TRBJ2-2, with TRBD1 identical over 7 bases. The CDR3 spans 16 residues. J lost 0 bases, V lost 2 bases, and 4 bases had no gene match. Germline V gene data show CDR1 as SGHRS and CDR2 as YFSETQ. The CDR3 region has the DNA TGCGCCAGCAGCTTCGAAGGGGGCCCGAACACCGGGGAGCTGTTTTTT. Translation gives CASSFEGGPNTGELFF.

This sequence joins TRBV25-1 and TRBJ2-2; TRBD1 agrees at 7 bases. With 3 bases clipped from V and 5 bases from J, the junction kept 6 bases outside the gene matches. The CDR3 contains 15 residues. CDR1 and CDR2 (germline): MGHDK, SYGVNS. CDR3 sequence (DNA): TGTGCCAGCAGTGACCGGACAGGCTCGACCGGGGAGCTGTTTTTT. This gives the protein CASSDRTGSTGELFF.